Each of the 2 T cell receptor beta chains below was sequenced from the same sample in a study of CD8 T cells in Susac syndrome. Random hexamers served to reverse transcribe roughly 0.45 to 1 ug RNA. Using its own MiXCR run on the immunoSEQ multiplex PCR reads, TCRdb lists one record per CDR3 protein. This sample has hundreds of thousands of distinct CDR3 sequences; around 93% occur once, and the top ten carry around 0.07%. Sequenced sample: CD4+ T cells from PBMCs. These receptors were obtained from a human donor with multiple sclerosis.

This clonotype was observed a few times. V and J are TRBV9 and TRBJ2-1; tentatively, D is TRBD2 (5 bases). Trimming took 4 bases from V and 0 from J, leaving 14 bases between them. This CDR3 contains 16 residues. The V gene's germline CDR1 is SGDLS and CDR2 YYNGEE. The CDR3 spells CASSPRLGSSYNEQFF. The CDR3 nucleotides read TGTGCCAGCAGCCCTCGACTGGGGAGCTCCTACAATGAGCAGTTCTTC.

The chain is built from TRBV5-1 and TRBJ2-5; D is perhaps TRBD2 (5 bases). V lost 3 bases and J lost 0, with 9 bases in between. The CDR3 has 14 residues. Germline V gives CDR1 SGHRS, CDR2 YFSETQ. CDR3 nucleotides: TGCGCCAGCAGCTCCGCGGGCCACCAAGAGACCCAGTACTTC. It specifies CASSSAGHQETQYF.